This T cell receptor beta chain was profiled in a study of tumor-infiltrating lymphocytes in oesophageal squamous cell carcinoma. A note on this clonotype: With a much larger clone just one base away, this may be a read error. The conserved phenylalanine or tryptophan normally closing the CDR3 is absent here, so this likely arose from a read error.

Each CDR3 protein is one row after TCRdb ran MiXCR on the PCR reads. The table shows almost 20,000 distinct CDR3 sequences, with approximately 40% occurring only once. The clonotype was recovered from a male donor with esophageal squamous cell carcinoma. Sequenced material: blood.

The CDR3 is CASSWGDDSTYEQYL. The DNA for the CDR3 is TGCGCCAGCAGCTGGGGGGACGATTCTACCTACGAGCAGTACTTG. The chain joins TRBV5-1 to TRBJ2-4; maybe TRBD2 (6 bases). The last part of the DNA fits TRBJ2-7 better; the J call may be wrong. CDR3 length equals 15 residues. From germline, CDR1 is SGHRS and CDR2 YFSETQ.